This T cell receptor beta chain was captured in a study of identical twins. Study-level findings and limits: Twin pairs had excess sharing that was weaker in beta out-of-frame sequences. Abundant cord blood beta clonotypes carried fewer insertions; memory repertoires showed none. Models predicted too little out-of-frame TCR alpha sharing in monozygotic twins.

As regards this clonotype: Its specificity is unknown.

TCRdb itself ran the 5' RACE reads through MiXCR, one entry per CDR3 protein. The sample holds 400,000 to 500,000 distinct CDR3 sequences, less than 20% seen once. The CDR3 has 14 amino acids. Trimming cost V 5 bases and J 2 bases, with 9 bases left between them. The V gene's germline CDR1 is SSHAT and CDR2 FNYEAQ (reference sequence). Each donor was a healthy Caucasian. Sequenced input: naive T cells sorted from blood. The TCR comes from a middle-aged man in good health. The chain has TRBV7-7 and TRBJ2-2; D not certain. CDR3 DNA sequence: TGTGCCAGCAGCAAGGACGAAAACACCGGGGAGCTGTTTTTT. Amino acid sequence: CASSKDENTGELFF.